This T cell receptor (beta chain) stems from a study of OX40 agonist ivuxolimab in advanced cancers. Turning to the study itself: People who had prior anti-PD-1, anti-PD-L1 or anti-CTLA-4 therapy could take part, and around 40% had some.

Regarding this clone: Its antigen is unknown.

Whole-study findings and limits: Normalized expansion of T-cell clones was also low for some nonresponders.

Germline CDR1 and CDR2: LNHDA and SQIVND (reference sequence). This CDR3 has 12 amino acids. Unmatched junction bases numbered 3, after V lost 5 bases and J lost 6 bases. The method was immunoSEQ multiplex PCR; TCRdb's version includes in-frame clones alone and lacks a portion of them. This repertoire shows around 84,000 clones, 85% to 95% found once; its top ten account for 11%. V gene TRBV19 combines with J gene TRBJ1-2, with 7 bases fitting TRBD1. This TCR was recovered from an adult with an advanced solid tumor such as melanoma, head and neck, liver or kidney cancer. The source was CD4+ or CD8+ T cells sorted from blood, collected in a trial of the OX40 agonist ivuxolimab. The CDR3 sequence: CASSEGADGYTF. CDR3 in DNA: TGTGCCAGTAGTGAGGGGGCGGATGGCTACACCTTC. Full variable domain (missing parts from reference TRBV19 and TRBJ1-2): DGGITQSPKYLFRKEGQNVTLSCEQNLNHDAMYWYRQDPGQGLRLIYYSQIVNDFQKGDIAEGYSVSREKKESFPLTVTSAQKNPTAFYLCASSEGADGYTFGSGTRLTVV.